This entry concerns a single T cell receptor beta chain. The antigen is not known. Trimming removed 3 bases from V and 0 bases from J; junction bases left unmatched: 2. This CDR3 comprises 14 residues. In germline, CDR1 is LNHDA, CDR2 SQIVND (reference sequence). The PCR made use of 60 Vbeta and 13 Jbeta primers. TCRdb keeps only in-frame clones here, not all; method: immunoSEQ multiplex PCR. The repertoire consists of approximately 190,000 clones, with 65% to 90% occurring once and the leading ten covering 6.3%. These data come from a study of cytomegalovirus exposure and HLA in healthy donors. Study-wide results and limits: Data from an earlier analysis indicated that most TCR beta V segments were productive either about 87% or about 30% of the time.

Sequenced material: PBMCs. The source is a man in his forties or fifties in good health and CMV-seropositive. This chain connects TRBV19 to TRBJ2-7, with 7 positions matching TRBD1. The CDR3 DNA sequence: TGTGCCAGTAGTATTCGGGACAGCTCCTACGAGCAGTACTTC. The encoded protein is CASSIRDSSYEQYF. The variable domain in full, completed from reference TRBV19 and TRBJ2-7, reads DGGITQSPKYLFRKEGQNVTLSCEQNLNHDAMYWYRQDPGQGLRLIYYSQIVNDFQKGDIAEGYSVSREKKESFPLTVTSAQKNPTAFYLCASSIRDSSYEQYFGPGTRLTVT.